This T cell receptor beta chain derives from a study of blood T cell repertoires in COVID-19. Study-level information: In each case, the material was cDNA or gDNA derived from T cells, B-cell-depleted T cells, or PBMCs.

Profiled with immunoSEQ multiplex PCR; TCRdb holds only in-frame clones, not every one. Of around 54,000 clones listed, 70% to 80% were seen once; the top ten hold roughly 6.1%. In assigning cohorts, the study relied on participant-reported clinical history. V shed 1 base, J shed 4 bases, and the junction held 5 bases outside the gene matches. CDR3 size: 16 residues. Germline V gene lookup returns CDR1 LGHDT and CDR2 YNNKEL (reference sequence). This rearrangement joins TRBV3-1 (or the pseudogene TRBV3-2) to TRBJ2-5; 11 bases map to TRBD2. The sequenced sample consisted of PBMCs or T cells enriched from blood (not recorded which). This clonotype was sampled from a woman aged 50 to 65 with acute COVID-19. In DNA, the CDR3 is TGTGCCAGCAGCCAAGGTAGCGGGGGGGCGGGAGAGACCCAGTACTTC. It specifies CASSQGSGGAGETQYF.